The clone carrying this T cell receptor beta chain has a handful of counts. Its specificity is not known. This CDR3 region has 14 residues. Trimming removed 8 bases from V and 2 bases from J, with 15 bases in between. CDR1 and CDR2 from the germline V gene are MNHEY and SMNVEV (reference sequence). TCRdb keeps only in-frame clones here, not all; method: immunoSEQ multiplex PCR. The sample consists of 190,000 or so clones, more than 65% of them appearing once. The data were taken from a study of cytomegalovirus exposure and HLA in healthy donors. Whole-study results and caveats: The authors enumerated around 150 TCR beta chains as linked to cytomegalovirus.

The source of this sequence is a woman under 30 in good health and CMV-seropositive. The sequenced material came from PBMCs. The chain carries TRBV27 and TRBJ1-2, with no clear D. CDR3 DNA sequence: TGTGCCAGCGGCCGGGGTGATGTAAACTATGGCTACACCTTC. Translated, it gives CASGRGDVNYGYTF.